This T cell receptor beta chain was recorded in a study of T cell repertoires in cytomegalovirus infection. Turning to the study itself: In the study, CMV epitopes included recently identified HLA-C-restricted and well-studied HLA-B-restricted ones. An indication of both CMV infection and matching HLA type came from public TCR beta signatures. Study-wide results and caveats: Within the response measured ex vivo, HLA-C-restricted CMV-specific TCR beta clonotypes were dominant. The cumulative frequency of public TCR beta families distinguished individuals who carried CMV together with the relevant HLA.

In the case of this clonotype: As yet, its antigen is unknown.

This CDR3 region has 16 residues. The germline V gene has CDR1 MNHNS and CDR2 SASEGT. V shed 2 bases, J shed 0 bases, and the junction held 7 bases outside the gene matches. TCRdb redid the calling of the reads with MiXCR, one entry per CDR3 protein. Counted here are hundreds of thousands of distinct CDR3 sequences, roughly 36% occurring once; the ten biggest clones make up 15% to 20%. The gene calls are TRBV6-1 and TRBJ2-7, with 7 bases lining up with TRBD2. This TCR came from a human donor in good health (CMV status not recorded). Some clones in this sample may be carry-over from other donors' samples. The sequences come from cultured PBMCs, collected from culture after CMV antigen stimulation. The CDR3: CASSEFEGGSSYEQYF. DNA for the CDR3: TGTGCCAGCAGTGAATTTGAGGGAGGGAGCTCCTACGAGCAGTACTTC.